The entry below describes one T cell receptor (beta chain). Its cognate antigen has yet to be identified. Base qualities are missing; no much larger clone stands one base away. The source of the sample is a study of blood T cell repertoires in COVID-19 (dated by TCRdb to about 2020). About the study as a whole: The collaborator samples originated in the United States, Italy and Spain and spanned the acute and convalescent phases of COVID-19. A freely available public database, intended as a resource for researchers studying the immune response to SARS-CoV-2, is where the repertoires were released. Samples were obtained from the ongoing ImmuneRACE study (first 160 participants) and from roughly 1,300 subjects provided by 6 global collaborators. Where HLA class I and class II types were available, the types were taken from metadata supplied by the sample provider, not from assay-based typing. The material from the prospective study consisted of cDNA or gDNA derived from T cells, B-cell-depleted T cells, or PBMCs. Subjects who had been exposed to COVID-19, were actively infected with it, or had recovered from it provided the deeply sampled blood TCRbeta repertoires that made up the dataset. A de-identified subject ID, COVID-19 status, age in years and sex were almost always included in the sample metadata. The study at large found these results: Clinical and demographic metadata were provided uncurated, with the amount varying by source and participant.

Reading the germline V gene gives CDR1 MGHDK and CDR2 SYGVNS. V gives up 3 bases and J gives up 3 bases, and the segment between their germline ends measures 18 bases. The CDR3 runs 16 amino acids, cysteine and phenylalanine included. Only the CDR3 DNA is retained, 48 bases long and in frame from the first base. In the prospective study, participants were roughly 18 to 90 years old, resided in about two dozen geographic areas of the United States, and were enrolled through a virtual design. Cohort assignment in the prospective study relied on participant-reported clinical history from a screening survey and a study questionnaire. A participant counted as exposed if, within 2 weeks of entering the study, that participant had been in contact with someone who had a PCR-confirmed or clinician-diagnosed COVID-19 case. In the prospective study, whole blood, serum and a nasopharyngeal or oropharyngeal swab were collected from each participant by mobile phlebotomists. Prospective study participants could optionally give additional blood draws and questionnaires over an approximately 2-month period. Blood samples from the prospective study were shipped frozen or at room temperature prior to DNA extraction.

TCRbeta CDR3 regions were amplified from genomic DNA using the immunoSEQ Assay, a bias-controlled multiplex PCR. Regarding the original processing steps: The number of nucleated cells in each sample was estimated by amplification of reference gene primers within the assay. To quantify the absolute abundance of each unique TCRbeta CDR3 rearrangement, sequence reads were collapsed and filtered. For each sample, productive Simpson clonality was calculated as the square root of Simpson's diversity index across productive rearrangements. Held by TCRdb, this immuneACCESS table contains in-frame sequences only and omits some clones. Under half of the omission traces to an unresolved V gene where checked; the cause of the rest is unknown. V, J and clone size were drawn from that table, and D and trimming were deduced from the DNA. The sample profile shows about 220,000 clones; 83% of them were found once. Of the sample, about 4.8% falls within the top ten clones.

Source material: PBMCs or T cells enriched from blood (not recorded which). The receptor was derived from a woman between 50 and 59 years old who had been exposed to COVID-19. The chain is made from TRBV25-1 and TRBJ2-7; the D gene is perhaps TRBD1, on 6 matching bases. The sequence in DNA is TGTGCCAGCAGTGACCAGGAGGTTTGGGGACACTACGAGCAGTACTTC. Its amino acids are CASSDQEVWGHYEQYF.